Listed here are 25 T cell receptor beta chains from one sample, sequenced in a study of blood T cell repertoires in COVID-19. Sequenced by immunoSEQ multiplex PCR; TCRdb stores in-frame clones only, minus some. The sample shows over 300,000 clones, about nine tenths of them seen only once. What was sequenced was PBMCs or T cells enriched from blood (not recorded which). Receptors were obtained from a middle-aged woman who had recovered from COVID-19.

The rearrangement uses TRBV30 and TRBJ2-7; D is perhaps TRBD1 (5 bases). Germline CDR1 reads GTSNPN; CDR2 reads SVGIG (reference sequence). This CDR3 has 13 residues. The V end lost 1 base, the J end lost 2 bases, and 9 bases lay between the germline ends. CDR3 protein: CAWSETATYEQYF. For the CDR3, the DNA is TGTGCCTGGAGTGAGACAGCGACCTACGAGCAGTACTTC. Full variable domain (rest looked up from reference TRBV30 and TRBJ2-7): SQTIHQWPATLVQPVGSPLSLECTVEGTSNPNLYWYRQAAGRGLQLLFYSVGIGQISSEVPQNLSASRPQDRQFILSSKKLLLSDSGFYLCAWSETATYEQYFGPGTRLTVT.

The V gene is TRBV11-3, the J gene TRBJ2-3; 10 bases match TRBD2. Looked up from germline, CDR1 is SGHNT and CDR2 is YENEEA. This CDR3 region has 17 residues. V was clipped by 1 base and J by 4 bases; unmatched bases: 8. The CDR3 here is CASSLGASGSGADTQYF. The CDR3 nucleotides read TGTGCCAGCAGCTTAGGCGCTAGCGGGAGCGGGGCAGATACGCAGTATTTT. Together with reference TRBV11-3 and TRBJ2-3, the CDR3 gives the full variable domain: EAGVVQSPRYKIIEKKQPVAFWCNPISGHNTLYWYLQNLGQGPELLIRYENEEAVDDSQLPKDRFSAERLKGVDSTLKIQPAELGDSAVYLCASSLGASGSGADTQYFGPGTRLTVL.

The genes are TRBV7-2 and TRBJ2-1; perhaps TRBD1 as D (6 bases). V was shortened by 4 bases and J by 3 bases, with 16 bases between the two germline ends. The CDR3 consists of 16 residues. Germline values: CDR1 SGHTA, CDR2 FQGNSA. The chain's CDR3 is CASSSKGTGSYNEQFF. The CDR3 DNA follows: TGTGCCAGCAGCTCAAAAGGAACAGGGAGCTACAATGAGCAGTTCTTC.

The chain joins TRBV7-6 to TRBJ1-2; D is undetermined. The CDR3 length is 15 residues. V lost 3 bases to trimming and J lost 4 bases, with 15 bases between them. Germline V gene lookup returns CDR1 SGHVS and CDR2 FNYEAQ. Written as DNA, the CDR3 is TGTGCCAGCAGCTTGGGTTGGGAGAGAGGCTATGGCTACACCTTC. Residues: CASSLGWERGYGYTF.

This clone appeared once. CDR3 DNA: TGTGCCAGCAGCCCCCCAGCGGGAGCTATCACCGGGGAGCTGTTTTTT. Its protein product is CASSPPAGAITGELFF. This chain connects TRBV7-9 to TRBJ2-2; 8 positions match TRBD2. V trimming: 5 bases; J trimming: 4 bases; junction bases outside the gene matches: 9. CDR3 size: 16 residues. Germline V lookup: CDR1 SEHNR, CDR2 FQNEAQ (reference sequence).

This clone occurred a few times. The chain has TRBV30 and TRBJ1-1, with D uncertain. Germline V gene data show CDR1 as GTSNPN and CDR2 as SVGIG (reference sequence). V was pared by 7 bases and J by 2 bases, with 8 bases between. This CDR3 is 11 amino acids long. The CDR3 nucleotides are TGTGCCTCAGAGCGAAACACTGAAGCTTTCTTT. Protein: CASERNTEAFF.

V is TRBV7-8 and J is TRBJ2-3, with a possible D match to TRBD2 (5 bases). The germline V and J ends were trimmed by 1 base and 1 base, with 6 bases remaining between them. CDR1 is SGHVS, CDR2 FQNEAQ, per germline. The CDR3 is 14 amino acids. The chain's CDR3 is CASSLGSGTDTQYF. The CDR3 region has the DNA TGTGCCAGCAGCTTAGGTAGCGGCACAGATACGCAGTATTTT. The full variable domain, in which reference TRBV7-8 and TRBJ2-3 provide the parts outside the CDR3, is GAGVSQSPRYKVAKRGQDVALRCDPISGHVSLFWYQQALGQGPEFLTYFQNEAQLDKSGLPSDRFFAERPEGSVSTLKIQRTQQEDSAVYLCASSLGSGTDTQYFGPGTRLTVL.

The chain uses TRBV7-9 and TRBJ2-5; tentatively, D is TRBD1 (5 bases). V was cut by 2 bases and J by 7 bases, with 17 bases left in between. Germline CDR1 and CDR2: SEHNR and FQNEAQ (reference sequence). There are 15 residues in the CDR3. The CDR3 is CASSLTRVTWGTQYF. In DNA, the CDR3 is TGTGCCAGCAGCTTAACCAGGGTTACTTGGGGGACCCAGTACTTC. The complete variable domain, with remaining parts taken from reference TRBV7-9 and TRBJ2-5, reads DTGVSQNPRHKITKRGQNVTFRCDPISEHNRLYWYRQTLGQGPEFLTYFQNEAQLEKSRLLSDRFSAERPKGSFSTLEIQRTEQGDSAMYLCASSLTRVTWGTQYFGPGTRLLVL.

The CDR3 reads CASISMGTRTEKLFF. CDR3 nucleotides: TGTGCCAGCATTAGTATGGGGACAAGGACTGAAAAACTGTTTTTT. This chain joins TRBV2 and TRBJ1-4; D may be TRBD1 (6 bases). The V gene's germline CDR1 is SNHLY and CDR2 FYNNEI. This CDR3 is built from 15 residues. V shed 7 bases and J shed 7 bases, with 19 bases lying between them.

V usage is TRBV5-1 and J usage is TRBJ1-4, with D possibly TRBD1 on 6 matching bases. V dropped 0 bases and J dropped 8 bases, with 14 bases sitting between them. CDR3 size: 15 residues. Germline-derived CDR1 and CDR2 are SGHRS and YFSETQ. Here the CDR3 DNA reads TGCGCCAGCAGCTTGGGACAGGTGGATGGAGAAAAACTGTTTTTT. It is translated as CASSLGQVDGEKLFF.

This chain uses TRBV7-8 with TRBJ1-4; the match to TRBD1 covers 10 bases. Germline assignment: CDR1 SGHVS and CDR2 FQNEAQ. V trimming: 5 bases; J trimming: 5 bases; junction bases outside the gene matches: 11. The CDR3 covers 17 residues. The CDR3 region has the DNA TGTGCCAGCAGCAAACGGGACAGGGGAAATCCAAATGAAAAACTGTTTTTT. Translation: CASSKRDRGNPNEKLFF.

The chain is built from TRBV2 and TRBJ2-7; D unresolved. V was shortened by 0 bases and J by 1 base, with 7 bases between the two germline ends. CDR1 SNHLY and CDR2 FYNNEI come from the germline V gene. The CDR3 spans 14 residues. The CDR3 protein is CASSEARLSYEQYF. Written as DNA, the CDR3 is TGTGCCAGCAGTGAAGCCCGGTTATCCTACGAGCAGTACTTC. Full variable domain (rest looked up from reference TRBV2 and TRBJ2-7): EPEVTQTPSHQVTQMGQEVILRCVPISNHLYFYWYRQILGQKVEFLVSFYNNEISEKSEIFDDQFSVERPDGSNFTLKIRSTKLEDSAMYFCASSEARLSYEQYFGPGTRLTVT.

The chain carries TRBV7-9 and TRBJ2-6; TRBD1 agrees at 9 bases. The CDR3 sequence is 15 residues long. The germline gives CDR1 SEHNR, CDR2 FQNEAQ (reference sequence). The V gene end was trimmed by 4 bases and the J gene end by 4 bases; junction bases not matched to a gene: 2. CDR3 in amino acids: CASSSGTGGANVLTF. In DNA form, the CDR3 reads TGTGCCAGCAGCTCTGGGACAGGGGGGGCCAACGTCCTGACTTTC.

The genes are TRBV29-1 and TRBJ1-1, with 8 positions matching TRBD1. Looked up from germline, CDR1 is SQVTM and CDR2 is ANQGSEA. The CDR3 loop spans 13 amino acids. The trim removed 8 bases at V and 5 bases at J, leaving 10 bases unmatched. The CDR3 loop is CSFRQGWGTEAFF. The CDR3, as DNA: TGCAGCTTCCGACAGGGGTGGGGGACTGAAGCTTTCTTT.

This chain joins TRBV11-2 and TRBJ2-3; D is possibly TRBD1 (5 bases). Germline V gene data show CDR1 as SGHAT and CDR2 as FQNNGV. There are 16 residues in the CDR3. V gave up 2 bases and J gave up 1 base, with 13 bases separating them. For the CDR3, the DNA is TGTGCCAGCAGCTTAATAGGTACAGGCCGCACAGATACGCAGTATTTT. It translates to CASSLIGTGRTDTQYF.

The V gene is TRBV7-8, the J gene TRBJ1-2, with a tentative D call TRBD1 (5 bases). Between the trimmed V and J ends, which lost 3 bases and 8 bases, there was a span of 13 bases. The CDR3 consists of 13 residues. The germline V gene encodes CDR1 SGHVS and CDR2 FQNEAQ. The CDR3 nucleotides are TGTGCCAGCAGCTTGCAAGGGGTAATGGGCTACACCTTC. Amino acid sequence: CASSLQGVMGYTF.

CDR3 sequence reads: CASSLTEGAGYTF. The CDR3 DNA reads TGTGCCAGCAGCTTAACCGAGGGAGCGGGCTACACCTTC. This chain uses TRBV7-3 with TRBJ1-2; no reliable D call. V was pared by 0 bases and J by 8 bases, with 10 bases between. This CDR3 spans 13 amino acids. CDR1 and CDR2 from the germline V gene are SGHTA and FQGTGA.

This clone was observed a single time. The genes are TRBV19 and TRBJ1-1; weak D call: TRBD1 (5 bases). The length of the CDR3 is 14 residues. V was clipped by 3 bases and J by 5 bases, with 13 bases between them. Germline loops: CDR1 LNHDA, CDR2 SQIVND (reference sequence). DNA of the CDR3: TGTGCCAGTAGTATCACCAGGGCGTCTACTGAAGCTTTCTTT. Translation: CASSITRASTEAFF.

The rearrangement joins TRBV11-2 to TRBJ1-2, with 9 bases matching TRBD1. Losses at the gene ends were 5 bases for V and 2 bases for J; bases not matched to a gene: 15. This CDR3 is built from 18 residues. Germline CDR1 and CDR2: SGHAT and FQNNGV. The CDR3 loop reads CASSPPGQGVSMNYGYTF. The CDR3 DNA sequence: TGTGCCAGCAGCCCGCCGGGACAGGGAGTCTCAATGAACTATGGCTACACCTTC. Supplemented by reference TRBV11-2 and TRBJ1-2, the full variable domain reads EAGVAQSPRYKIIEKRQSVAFWCNPISGHATLYWYQQILGQGPKLLIQFQNNGVVDDSQLPKDRFSAERLKGVDSTLKIQPAKLEDSAVYLCASSPPGQGVSMNYGYTFGSGTRLTVV.

This chain uses TRBV29-1 with TRBJ1-2, with D maybe TRBD1 (6 bases). The germline V gene encodes CDR1 SQVTM and CDR2 ANQGSEA. Trimming took off 3 bases at V and 2 bases at J, with 10 bases between the two ends. The CDR3 covers 13 residues. The CDR3 nucleotides read TGCAGCGTTGATCAGGGGCTGAACTATGGCTACACCTTC. Protein: CSVDQGLNYGYTF.

CDR3 residues: CASSPQASGTFHF. The DNA for the CDR3 is TGTGCCAGCAGCCCGCAGGCTTCAGGGACTTTCCACTTT. The rearrangement joins TRBV7-9 to TRBJ1-6, with D possibly matching TRBD1 (5 bases). This CDR3 contains 13 residues. Germline assignment: CDR1 SEHNR and CDR2 FQNEAQ (reference sequence). Trimming took 5 bases from V and 17 from J, leaving 19 bases between them.

J is TRBJ2-1 and V is TRBV6-5; TRBD2 matches 8 bases. CDR3 size: 15 residues. Per germline, CDR1 MNHEY and CDR2 SVGAGI. Trimming cost V 0 bases and J 6 bases; bases outside gene matches: 4. The CDR3 spells CASSYSAGTSNEQFF. The CDR3 DNA reads as TGTGCCAGCAGTTACTCAGCCGGGACTAGCAATGAGCAGTTCTTC.

The genes are TRBV6-4 and TRBJ2-2; 11 bases fit TRBD2. J gave up 4 bases and V 3 bases, and 7 bases lay outside the gene matches. This CDR3 comprises 17 residues. CDR1 and CDR2 from the germline V gene are MRHNA and SNTAGT. In nucleotides, the CDR3 is TGTGCCAGCAGTGAACCCTATACTAGCGGGAGCACCGGGGAGCTGTTTTTT. Its translation is CASSEPYTSGSTGELFF.

The CDR3 reads CACSSRSTDTQYF. The CDR3, as DNA: TGTGCCTGCTCTAGCAGATCCACAGATACGCAGTATTTT. The chain is built from TRBV19 and TRBJ2-3; possibly TRBD2 for D (5 bases). The germline gives CDR1 LNHDA, CDR2 SQIVND (reference sequence). Trimming took 11 bases from V and 2 from J, leaving 14 bases between them. CDR3 size: 13 residues.

This rearrangement joins TRBV4-2 to TRBJ2-4; 7 bases fit TRBD1. The CDR3 totals 16 residues. Trimming cost V 0 bases and J 10 bases; bases outside gene matches: 12. Germline assignment: CDR1 LGHNA and CDR2 YNFKEQ. CDR3 nucleotides: TGTGCCAGCAGCCAAGAAGCTCAGGGGGTTTTTTTGATTCAGTACTTC. As protein: CASSQEAQGVFLIQYF.